The next 27 T cell receptor beta chains were all read from a single sample in a study of circulating and synovial CD4+ cells in juvenile arthritis. Libraries were prepared by immunoSEQ multiplex PCR; TCRdb keeps only in-frame clonotypes and omits some of them. Of over 11,000 clones in the sample, over 70% are singletons; the top ten hold roughly 3.6%. Source material: CD4+ T cells from synovial fluid. The receptors here all came from a human patient with juvenile idiopathic arthritis. Some clones in this sample may be carry-over from other donors' samples.

V is TRBV27 and J is TRBJ1-5; 7 nucleotides match TRBD1. The ends lost 3 bases at V and 6 bases at J; junction bases unmatched: 5. The CDR3 length is 14 residues. CDR1 and CDR2 from the germline V gene are MNHEY and SMNVEV (reference sequence). The CDR3 is CASSFRDRAQPQHF. CDR3 DNA: TGTGCCAGCAGTTTCAGAGACAGGGCTCAGCCCCAGCATTTT.

In its sample, this clone was seen a few times. The chain uses TRBV19 and TRBJ1-5; D is possibly TRBD1 (6 bases). The CDR3 totals 14 residues. V lost 5 bases to trimming and J lost 6 bases, with 14 bases between them. The germline V gene has CDR1 LNHDA and CDR2 SQIVND (reference sequence). The CDR3 sequence is CASSLTNRVQPQHF. CDR3 nucleotides: TGTGCCAGTAGTCTGACTAACAGGGTTCAGCCCCAGCATTTT. The full variable domain, rest sourced from reference TRBV19 and TRBJ1-5, is DGGITQSPKYLFRKEGQNVTLSCEQNLNHDAMYWYRQDPGQGLRLIYYSQIVNDFQKGDIAEGYSVSREKKESFPLTVTSAQKNPTAFYLCASSLTNRVQPQHFGDGTRLSIL.

The J gene is TRBJ2-7, the V gene TRBV11-3; a possible D gene is TRBD1 (5 bases). CDR1 and CDR2 from the germline V gene are SGHNT and YENEEA. CDR3 size: 14 residues. Between the trimmed V and J ends, which lost 2 bases and 3 bases, there was a span of 11 bases. CDR3 region: CASSLNGANYEQYF. The CDR3 DNA sequence: TGTGCCAGCAGCTTAAATGGGGCAAACTACGAGCAGTACTTC.

This clone was picked up one time. The chain has TRBV7-2 and TRBJ2-5; weak D call: TRBD2 (5 bases). The CDR3 covers 15 residues. Germline loops: CDR1 SGHTA, CDR2 FQGNSA. V was trimmed by 5 bases and J by 1 base, leaving 14 bases between them. CDR3 in DNA: TGTGCCAGCAGCCCCGACTACCTTTCCCAAGAGACCCAGTACTTC. It is translated as CASSPDYLSQETQYF.

The V call is TRBV5-6, the J call TRBJ2-7, with a weak D call TRBD2 (5 bases). Germline CDR1 SGHDT, CDR2 YYEEEE. The CDR3 spans 13 residues. Trimming removed 3 bases at V and 3 bases at J, with 10 bases between. CDR3 DNA sequence: TGTGCCAGCAGCTGGGCCCGGGACTACGAGCAGTACTTC. Protein product: CASSWARDYEQYF.

V gene TRBV5-6 combines with J gene TRBJ2-7, with a weak D call TRBD1 (6 bases). The CDR3 length is 12 residues. V shed 7 bases and J shed 6 bases, with 14 bases lying between them. Germline loops: CDR1 SGHDT, CDR2 YYEEEE. The CDR3 bases are TGTGCCAGCGGGACCACAGGGAGCGAGCAGTACTTC. Translated, it gives CASGTTGSEQYF.

The chain employs TRBV2 and TRBJ1-1; D possibly corresponds to TRBD1 (5 bases). V was cut by 6 bases and J by 5 bases, with 16 bases left in between. Germline CDR1 SNHLY, CDR2 FYNNEI. The CDR3 extends over 14 amino acids. CDR3 in amino acids: CASSYTGGTTEAFF. The CDR3 region has the DNA TGTGCCAGCAGCTATACCGGGGGGACGACTGAAGCTTTCTTT.

This clone was seen a few times. The chain has TRBV6-5 and TRBJ1-1, with D perhaps matching TRBD1 (5 bases). Trimming took 6 bases from V and 3 from J, leaving 11 bases between them. Per the germline V gene, CDR1 is MNHEY and CDR2 is SVGAGI. The CDR3 sequence is 13 residues long. CDR3 region: CASRRQKDTEAFF. CDR3 DNA: TGTGCCAGCAGACGACAGAAGGACACTGAAGCTTTCTTT.

The V call is TRBV6-4, the J call TRBJ2-7; tentative D call: TRBD2 (6 bases). Germline V gene sequence: CDR1 MRHNA, CDR2 SNTAGT. The V gene lost 8 bases and the J gene lost 12 bases, with 20 bases spanning the gap. CDR3 length: 12 residues. The CDR3 DNA sequence: TGTGCCAGCGAGGAGGGGTGGGACCCTACGTACTTC. Residues: CASEEGWDPTYF.

This sequence joins TRBV5-1 and TRBJ1-2; D perhaps matches TRBD1 (6 bases). CDR3 length equals 15 residues. Trimming took 0 bases from V and 8 from J, leaving 17 bases between them. Germline-derived CDR1 and CDR2 are SGHRS and YFSETQ. CDR3 in DNA: TGCGCCAGCAGCTTGGGGGACATATTAGATCGGGGCTACACCTTC. The encoded protein is CASSLGDILDRGYTF. The complete variable domain, with remaining parts taken from reference TRBV5-1 and TRBJ1-2, reads KAGVTQTPRYLIKTRGQQVTLSCSPISGHRSVSWYQQTPGQGLQFLFEYFSETQRNKGNFPGRFSGRQFSNSRSEMNVSTLELGDSALYLCASSLGDILDRGYTFGSGTRLTVV.

The CDR3, as DNA: TGCGCCAGCAGCCAGGGGTCACTAGCGGGGGGTTACGATACGCAGTATTTT. It yields the protein CASSQGSLAGGYDTQYF. V gene TRBV4-1 combines with J gene TRBJ2-3; 12 bases map to TRBD2. After removal of 3 bases from V and 6 bases from J, the junction contained 10 bases not matched to a gene. CDR1 MGHRA and CDR2 YSYEKL come from the germline V gene. The CDR3 is made up of 17 amino acids.

This clone has more than one count but fewer than ten. The CDR3 region has the DNA TGTGCCAGCAGCCAACAAACAGGGGTCCCGCATTTT. This sequence encodes CASSQQTGVPHF. The chain has TRBV28 and TRBJ1-5, with 7 bases lining up with TRBD1. CDR1 is MDHEN and CDR2 is SYDVKM in the germline V gene. The J segment lost 15 bases and the V segment lost 6 bases, leaving 11 bases of the junction unmatched. This CDR3 contains 12 residues.

This clone has only a few counts. The J gene is TRBJ2-1, the V gene TRBV5-6, with a possible D match to TRBD2 (6 bases). The CDR3 covers 15 residues. Per the germline V gene, CDR1 is SGHDT and CDR2 is YYEEEE. Deletions cut 5 bases from V and 4 bases from J, with 16 bases between. The CDR3 sequence: CASRPSGLRYNEQFF. CDR3 in DNA: TGTGCCAGCAGGCCAAGCGGACTACGTTACAATGAGCAGTTCTTC.

The chain is built from TRBV4-1 and TRBJ1-5; no reliable D call. CDR3 length: 15 amino acids. Trimming cost V 1 base and J 7 bases, with 14 bases left between them. Per germline, CDR1 MGHRA and CDR2 YSYEKL. CDR3 residues: CASSQGPSLGQPQHF. Here the CDR3 DNA reads TGCGCCAGCAGCCAAGGACCCTCACTCGGGCAGCCCCAGCATTTT.

CDR3 coding DNA: TGTGCCAGCCTCTTTGACAGGGCAGGGCCCCAGCATTTT. Residues: CASLFDRAGPQHF. V gene TRBV6-1 combines with J gene TRBJ1-5, with 7 bases matching TRBD1. The V gene's germline CDR1 is MNHNS and CDR2 SASEGT. Germline trimming cut 8 bases from V and 9 bases from J; bases unmatched to any gene: 10. CDR3 length equals 13 residues.

V gene TRBV30 combines with J gene TRBJ1-2; 9 bases are a match to TRBD1. Germline lookup yields CDR1 GTSNPN and CDR2 SVGIG (reference sequence). The CDR3 consists of 14 residues. V lost 3 bases to trimming and J lost 8 bases; unmatched junction nucleotides: 10. The CDR3 bases are TGTGCCTGGAGCAACGGACAGGGGATGAGAGGCTACACCTTC. Its translation: CAWSNGQGMRGYTF.

The chain recombines TRBV19 with TRBJ1-5; D is ambiguous. The germline V gene encodes CDR1 LNHDA and CDR2 SQIVND (reference sequence). V was cut by 8 bases and J by 5 bases, with 10 bases left in between. CDR3 size: 12 residues. CDR3: CASQEGYQPQHF. As DNA, the CDR3 is TGTGCCAGTCAGGAAGGATATCAGCCCCAGCATTTT.

This clone occurred a few times. At one of its ends the junction is not consistent with the germline gene, which may arise from a read error. Additional DNA sequences in this sample encode the identical CDR3. The chain couples TRBV19 to TRBJ1-6, with D maybe TRBD1 (6 bases). The CDR3 loop spans 15 amino acids. Germline V gives CDR1 LNHDA, CDR2 SQIVND (reference sequence). The CDR3 region has the DNA TGTGCCAGTCGTGGCGGGGGCCGTAATAATTCCCCCCTCCACTTT. It codes for CASRGGGRNNSPLHF.

The genes are TRBV11-2 and TRBJ2-3; D perhaps matches TRBD2 (6 bases). V was cut by 1 base and J by 4 bases, with 18 bases left in between. CDR3 length: 17 amino acids. Looked up from germline, CDR1 is SGHAT and CDR2 is FQNNGV. CDR3 DNA: TGTGCCAGCAGCTTAGTGCGGGACTCCGACCCCGCAGATACGCAGTATTTT. This sequence encodes CASSLVRDSDPADTQYF.

This clone showed up just once. The genes are TRBV18 and TRBJ2-6; D perhaps matches TRBD1 (6 bases). The ends were cut back, 4 bases at V and 2 bases at J, with 12 bases in the middle. In germline, CDR1 is KGHSH, CDR2 LQKENI. The CDR3 contains 16 residues. CDR3 in DNA: TGTGCCAGCTCACGGAAAACAGGGACTGGGGCCAACGTCCTGACTTTC. Translation gives CASSRKTGTGANVLTF.

J is TRBJ2-1 and V is TRBV9; 11 bases line up with TRBD2. Unmatched junction bases numbered 4, after V lost 2 bases and J lost 6 bases. CDR3 length equals 15 residues. CDR1 is SGDLS and CDR2 is YYNGEE in the germline V gene. This chain's CDR3 is CASSVLAGGPNEQFF. The DNA of the CDR3 is TGTGCCAGCAGCGTTTTAGCGGGGGGGCCCAATGAGCAGTTCTTC. The whole variable domain, remainder taken from reference TRBV9 and TRBJ2-1, is DSGVTQTPKHLITATGQRVTLRCSPRSGDLSVYWYQQSLDQGLQFLIQYYNGEERAKGNILERFSAQQFPDLHSELNLSSLELGDSALYFCASSVLAGGPNEQFFGPGTRLTVL.

The chain employs TRBV6-5 and TRBJ1-6, with D possibly being TRBD1 (5 bases). Germline values: CDR1 MNHEY, CDR2 SVGAGI. The CDR3 runs 14 residues. V was cut by 5 bases and J by 4 bases, with 9 bases left in between. The CDR3 sequence: CASSNTGYNSPLHF. CDR3 bases: TGTGCCAGCAGTAATACAGGATATAATTCACCCCTCCACTTT.

The chain is built from TRBV7-2 and TRBJ1-2, with D tentatively TRBD1 (5 bases). With 5 bases removed from V and 6 bases from J, the gap between germline ends came to 13 bases. The germline CDR1 and CDR2 sequences are SGHTA and FQGNSA. The CDR3 has 13 residues. Here the CDR3 DNA reads TGTGCCAGCAGCATGCCAGGGAAGAATGGCTACACCTTC. It is translated as CASSMPGKNGYTF.

This clone came up once. The chain carries TRBV28 and TRBJ1-2, with D tentatively TRBD1 (6 bases). Trimming cost V 1 base and J 4 bases, with 13 bases left between them. The germline gives CDR1 MDHEN, CDR2 SYDVKM. CDR3 length equals 15 residues. The CDR3 DNA sequence: TGTGCCAGCAGTTTATCTGGCGGGGGGCGCTATGGCTACACCTTC. Its protein product is CASSLSGGGRYGYTF.

This clone qualifies as medium-sized (0.01 to 0.1%). CDR3 DNA: TGTGCCAGCAGTCTTAGAGAGACAGGGCCAAATCAGCCCCAGCATTTT. This gives the protein CASSLRETGPNQPQHF. This rearrangement joins TRBV11-3 to TRBJ1-5; TRBD1 matches 7 bases. The CDR3 is 16 residues long. With V trimmed by 6 bases and J by 4 bases, 12 bases remained unmatched. Germline lookup yields CDR1 SGHNT and CDR2 YENEEA.

V usage is TRBV4-3 and J usage is TRBJ1-1, with a weak D call TRBD1 (5 bases). V was shortened by 1 base and J by 1 base, with 13 bases between the two germline ends. Germline V gives CDR1 LGHNA, CDR2 YSLEER. CDR3 length: 16 residues. CDR3 coding DNA: TGCGCCAGCAGCCAAGGGGGGGTTACCTGGAACACTGAAGCTTTCTTT. Translated: CASSQGGVTWNTEAFF.

The chain recombines TRBV6-5 with TRBJ2-7; 9 bases are shared with TRBD1. In germline, CDR1 is MNHEY, CDR2 SVGAGI. V lost 5 bases to trimming and J lost 6 bases; unmatched junction nucleotides: 5. The length of the CDR3 is 13 residues. CDR3 nucleotides: TGTGCCAGCAGTATACAGGGGGCGGGCGAGCAGTACTTC. Protein sequence: CASSIQGAGEQYF.